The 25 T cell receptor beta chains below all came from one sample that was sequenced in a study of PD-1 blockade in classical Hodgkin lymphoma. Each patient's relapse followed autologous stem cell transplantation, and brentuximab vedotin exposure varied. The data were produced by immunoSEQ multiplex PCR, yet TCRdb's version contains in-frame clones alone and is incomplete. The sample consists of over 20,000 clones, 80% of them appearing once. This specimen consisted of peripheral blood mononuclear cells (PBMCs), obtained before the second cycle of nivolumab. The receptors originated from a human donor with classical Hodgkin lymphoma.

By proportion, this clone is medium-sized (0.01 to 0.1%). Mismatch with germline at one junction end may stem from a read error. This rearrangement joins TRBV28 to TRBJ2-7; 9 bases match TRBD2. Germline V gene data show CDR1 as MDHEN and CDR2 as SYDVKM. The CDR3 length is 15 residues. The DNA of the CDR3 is TGTGCCAGCAGTCCCCAATTAGCGGGAGTTGCGGTCGCGGACTTC. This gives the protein CASSPQLAGVAVADF.

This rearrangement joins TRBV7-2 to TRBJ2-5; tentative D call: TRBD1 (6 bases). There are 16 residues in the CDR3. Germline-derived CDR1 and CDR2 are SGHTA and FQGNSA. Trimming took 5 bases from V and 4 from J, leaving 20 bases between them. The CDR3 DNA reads TGTGCCAGCAGCGTTTACCGACAGGAGGCAGGAGAGACCCAGTACTTC. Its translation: CASSVYRQEAGETQYF.

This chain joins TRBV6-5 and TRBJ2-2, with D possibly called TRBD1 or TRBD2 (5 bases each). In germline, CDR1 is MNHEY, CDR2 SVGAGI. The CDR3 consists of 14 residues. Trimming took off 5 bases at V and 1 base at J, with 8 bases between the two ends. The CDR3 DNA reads TGTGCCAGCAGTCGGGACCAGAACACCGGGGAGCTGTTTTTT. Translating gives CASSRDQNTGELFF.

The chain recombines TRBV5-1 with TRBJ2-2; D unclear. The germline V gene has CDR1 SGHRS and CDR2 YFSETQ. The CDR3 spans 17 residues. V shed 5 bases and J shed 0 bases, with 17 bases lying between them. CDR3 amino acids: CASSLNYGGTNTGELFF. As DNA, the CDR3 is TGCGCCAGCAGTTTAAATTACGGCGGCACGAACACCGGGGAGCTGTTTTTT. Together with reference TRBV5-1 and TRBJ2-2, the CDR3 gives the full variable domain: KAGVTQTPRYLIKTRGQQVTLSCSPISGHRSVSWYQQTPGQGLQFLFEYFSETQRNKGNFPGRFSGRQFSNSRSEMNVSTLELGDSALYLCASSLNYGGTNTGELFFGEGSRLTVL.

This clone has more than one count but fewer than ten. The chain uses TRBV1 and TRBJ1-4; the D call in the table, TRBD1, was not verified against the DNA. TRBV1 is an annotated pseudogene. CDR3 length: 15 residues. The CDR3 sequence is CTSSHRDRRIEKLFF. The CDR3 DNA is TGCACCAGCAGCCACCGGGACAGGAGAATTGAAAAACTGTTTTTT.

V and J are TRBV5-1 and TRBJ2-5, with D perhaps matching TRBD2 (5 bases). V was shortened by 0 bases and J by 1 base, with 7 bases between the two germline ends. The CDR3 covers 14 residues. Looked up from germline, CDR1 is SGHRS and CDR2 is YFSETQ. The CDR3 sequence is CASSLGGLQETQYF. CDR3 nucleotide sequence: TGCGCCAGCAGCTTGGGCGGACTCCAAGAGACCCAGTACTTC.

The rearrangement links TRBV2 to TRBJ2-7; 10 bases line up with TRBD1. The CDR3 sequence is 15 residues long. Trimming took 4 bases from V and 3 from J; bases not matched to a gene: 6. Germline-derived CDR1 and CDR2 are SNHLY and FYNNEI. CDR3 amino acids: CASSVDRGRFYEQYF. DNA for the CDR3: TGTGCCAGCAGTGTAGACAGGGGGCGCTTCTACGAGCAGTACTTC.

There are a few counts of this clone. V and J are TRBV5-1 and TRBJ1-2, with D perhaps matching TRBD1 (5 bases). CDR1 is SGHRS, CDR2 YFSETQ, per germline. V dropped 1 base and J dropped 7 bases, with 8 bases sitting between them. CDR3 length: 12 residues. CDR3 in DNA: TGCGCCAGCAGCTTGAATCAGGGTGGCTACACCTTC. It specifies CASSLNQGGYTF.

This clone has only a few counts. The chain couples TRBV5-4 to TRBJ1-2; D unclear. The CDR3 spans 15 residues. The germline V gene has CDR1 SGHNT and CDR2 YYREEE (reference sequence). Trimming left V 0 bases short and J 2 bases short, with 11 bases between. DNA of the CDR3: TGTGCCAGCAGCTTGGCACCGTCAGCCAACTATGGCTACACCTTC. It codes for CASSLAPSANYGYTF.

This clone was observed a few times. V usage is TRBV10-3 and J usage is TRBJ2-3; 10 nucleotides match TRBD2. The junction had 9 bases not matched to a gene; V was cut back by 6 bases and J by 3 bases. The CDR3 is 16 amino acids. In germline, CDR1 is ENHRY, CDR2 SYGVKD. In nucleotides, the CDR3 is TGTGCCATCAGCCTGGTGGTAGCGGGAGGTACAGATACGCAGTATTTT. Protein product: CAISLVVAGGTDTQYF.

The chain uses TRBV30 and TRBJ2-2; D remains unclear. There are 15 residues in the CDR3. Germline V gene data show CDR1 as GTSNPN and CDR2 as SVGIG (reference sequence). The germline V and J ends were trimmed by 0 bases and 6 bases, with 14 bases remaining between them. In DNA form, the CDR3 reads TGTGCCTGGAGTGTCTTCCGTAGTTCCCCCGGGGAGCTGTTTTTT. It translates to CAWSVFRSSPGELFF.

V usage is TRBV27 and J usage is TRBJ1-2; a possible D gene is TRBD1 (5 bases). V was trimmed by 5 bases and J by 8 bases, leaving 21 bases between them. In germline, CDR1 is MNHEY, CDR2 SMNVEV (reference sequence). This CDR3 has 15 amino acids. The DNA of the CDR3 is TGTGCCAGCAGTAACACCAGGGTCGGTTTCGGGGGCTACACCTTC. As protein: CASSNTRVGFGGYTF.

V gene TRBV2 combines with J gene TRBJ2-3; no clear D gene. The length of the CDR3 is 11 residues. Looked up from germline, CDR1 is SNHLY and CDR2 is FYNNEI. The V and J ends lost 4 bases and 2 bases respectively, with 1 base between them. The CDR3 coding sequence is TGTGCCAGCAGTGTCACAGATACGCAGTATTTT. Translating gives CASSVTDTQYF.

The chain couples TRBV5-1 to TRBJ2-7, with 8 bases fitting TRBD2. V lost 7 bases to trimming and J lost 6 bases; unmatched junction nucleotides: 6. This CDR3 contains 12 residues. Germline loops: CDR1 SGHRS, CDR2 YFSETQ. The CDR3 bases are TGCGCCAGCTCCGCGACTAGCGCCGAGCAGTACTTC. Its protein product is CASSATSAEQYF.

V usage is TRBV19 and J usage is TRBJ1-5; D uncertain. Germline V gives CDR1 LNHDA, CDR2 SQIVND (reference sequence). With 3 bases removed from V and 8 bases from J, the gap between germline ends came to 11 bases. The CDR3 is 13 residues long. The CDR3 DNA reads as TGTGCCAGTAGTATGTCAGGTGGAGAGCCCCAGCATTTT. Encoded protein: CASSMSGGEPQHF. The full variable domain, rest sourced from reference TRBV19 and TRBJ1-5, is DGGITQSPKYLFRKEGQNVTLSCEQNLNHDAMYWYRQDPGQGLRLIYYSQIVNDFQKGDIAEGYSVSREKKESFPLTVTSAQKNPTAFYLCASSMSGGEPQHFGDGTRLSIL.

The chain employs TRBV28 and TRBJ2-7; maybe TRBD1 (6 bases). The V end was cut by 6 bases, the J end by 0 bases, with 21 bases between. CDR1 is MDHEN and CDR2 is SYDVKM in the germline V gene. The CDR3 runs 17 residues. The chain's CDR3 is CASRGGPGRRSSYEQYF. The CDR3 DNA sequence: TGTGCCAGCAGAGGGGGACCGGGACGCCGGAGCTCCTACGAGCAGTACTTC.

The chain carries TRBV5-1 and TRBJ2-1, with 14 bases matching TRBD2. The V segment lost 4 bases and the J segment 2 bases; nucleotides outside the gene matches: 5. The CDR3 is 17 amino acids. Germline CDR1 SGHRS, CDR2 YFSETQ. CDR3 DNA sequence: TGCGCCAGCAGCGGTGGGACTAGCGGGAGTACCTACAATGAGCAGTTCTTC. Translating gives CASSGGTSGSTYNEQFF.

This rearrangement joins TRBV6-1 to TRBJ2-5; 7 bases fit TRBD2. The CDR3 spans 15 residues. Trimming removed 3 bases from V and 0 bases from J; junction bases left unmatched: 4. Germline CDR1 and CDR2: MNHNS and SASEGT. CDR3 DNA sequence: TGTGCCAGCAGTGAGGGCAGCGGGAACCAAGAGACCCAGTACTTC. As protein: CASSEGSGNQETQYF.

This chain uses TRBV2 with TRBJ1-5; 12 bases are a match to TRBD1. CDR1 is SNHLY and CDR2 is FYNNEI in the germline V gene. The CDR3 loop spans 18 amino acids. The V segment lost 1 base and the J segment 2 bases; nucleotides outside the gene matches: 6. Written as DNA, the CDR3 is TGTGCCAGCAGTGAAGACACCGGGACAGGGGGCGGCAATCAGCCCCAGCATTTT. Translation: CASSEDTGTGGGNQPQHF.

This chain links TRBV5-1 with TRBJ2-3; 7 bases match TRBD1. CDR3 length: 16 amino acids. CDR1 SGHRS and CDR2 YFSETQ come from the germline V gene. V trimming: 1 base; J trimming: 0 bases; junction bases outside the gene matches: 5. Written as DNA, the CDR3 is TGCGCCAGCAGCTTGTTCGTGACAGGGAGCACAGATACGCAGTATTTT. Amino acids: CASSLFVTGSTDTQYF.

The CDR3 region is CASSTLGGEETQYF. CDR3 sequence (DNA): TGTGCCAGCAGTACCCTAGGAGGGGAAGAGACCCAGTACTTC. The J gene is TRBJ2-5, the V gene TRBV6-1, with D perhaps matching TRBD2 (6 bases). This CDR3 has 14 amino acids. The germline V and J ends were trimmed by 5 bases and 3 bases, with 13 bases remaining between them. Germline values: CDR1 MNHNS, CDR2 SASEGT.

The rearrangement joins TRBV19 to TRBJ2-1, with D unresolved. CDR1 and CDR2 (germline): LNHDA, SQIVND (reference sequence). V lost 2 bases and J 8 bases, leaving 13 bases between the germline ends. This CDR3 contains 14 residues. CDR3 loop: CASSINGETYEQFF. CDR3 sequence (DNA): TGTGCCAGTAGTATAAATGGGGAAACTTATGAGCAGTTCTTC.

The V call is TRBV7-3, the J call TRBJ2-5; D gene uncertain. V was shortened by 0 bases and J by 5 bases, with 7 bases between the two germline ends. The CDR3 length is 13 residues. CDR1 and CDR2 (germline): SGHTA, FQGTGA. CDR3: CASSLTSLETQYF. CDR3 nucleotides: TGTGCCAGCAGCTTAACCTCTCTGGAGACCCAGTACTTC.

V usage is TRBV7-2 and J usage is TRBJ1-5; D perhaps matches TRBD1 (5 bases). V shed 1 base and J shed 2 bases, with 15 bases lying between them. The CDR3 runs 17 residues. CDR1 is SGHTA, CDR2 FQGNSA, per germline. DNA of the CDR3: TGTGCCAGCAGCTTAGGGGCCCCCGGGACGGGCAATCAGCCCCAGCATTTT. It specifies CASSLGAPGTGNQPQHF.

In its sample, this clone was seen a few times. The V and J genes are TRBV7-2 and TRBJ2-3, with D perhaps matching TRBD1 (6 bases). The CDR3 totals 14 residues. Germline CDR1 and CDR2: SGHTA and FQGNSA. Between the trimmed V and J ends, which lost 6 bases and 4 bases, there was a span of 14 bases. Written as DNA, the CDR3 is TGTGCCAGCAGTTCAACCAGGGGTTCAGATACGCAGTATTTT. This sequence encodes CASSSTRGSDTQYF.